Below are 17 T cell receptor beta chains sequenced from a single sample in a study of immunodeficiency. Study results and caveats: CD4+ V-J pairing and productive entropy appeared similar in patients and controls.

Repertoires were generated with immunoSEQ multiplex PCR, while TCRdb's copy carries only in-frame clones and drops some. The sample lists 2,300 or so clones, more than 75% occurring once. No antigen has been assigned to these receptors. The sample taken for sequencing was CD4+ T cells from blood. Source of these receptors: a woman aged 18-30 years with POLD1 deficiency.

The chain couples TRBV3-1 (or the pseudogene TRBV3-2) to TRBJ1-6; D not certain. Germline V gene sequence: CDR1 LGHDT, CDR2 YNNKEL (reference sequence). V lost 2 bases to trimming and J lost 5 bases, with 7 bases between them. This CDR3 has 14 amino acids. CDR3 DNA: TGTGCCAGCAGCCAATACGGACATAATTCACCCCTCCACTTT. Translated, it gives CASSQYGHNSPLHF.

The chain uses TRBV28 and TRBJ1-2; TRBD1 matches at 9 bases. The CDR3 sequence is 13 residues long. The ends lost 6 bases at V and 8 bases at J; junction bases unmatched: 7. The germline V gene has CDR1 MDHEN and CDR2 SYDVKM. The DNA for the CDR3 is TGTGCCAGCAGCCCGGGACAGGGAGGGGGCTACACCTTC. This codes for CASSPGQGGGYTF.

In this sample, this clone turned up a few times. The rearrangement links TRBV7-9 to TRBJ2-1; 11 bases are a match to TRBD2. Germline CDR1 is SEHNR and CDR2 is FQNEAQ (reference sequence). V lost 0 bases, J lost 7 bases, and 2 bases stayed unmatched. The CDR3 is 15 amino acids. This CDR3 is CASSLASGRANEQFF. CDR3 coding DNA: TGTGCCAGCAGCTTAGCTAGCGGGAGGGCGAATGAGCAGTTCTTC.

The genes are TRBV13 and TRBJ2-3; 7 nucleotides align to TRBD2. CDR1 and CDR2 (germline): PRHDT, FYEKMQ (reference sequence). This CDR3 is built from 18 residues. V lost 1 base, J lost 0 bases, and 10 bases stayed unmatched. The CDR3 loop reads CASSLERGWESSTDTQYF. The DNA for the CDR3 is TGTGCCAGCAGCTTAGAGCGGGGTTGGGAGTCTAGCACAGATACGCAGTATTTT.

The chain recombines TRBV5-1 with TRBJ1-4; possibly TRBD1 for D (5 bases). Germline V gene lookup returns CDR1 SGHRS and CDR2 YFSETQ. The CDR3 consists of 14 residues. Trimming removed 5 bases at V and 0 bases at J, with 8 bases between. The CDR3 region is CASSRDSTNEKLFF. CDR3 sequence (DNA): TGCGCCAGCAGTAGGGACTCAACTAATGAAAAACTGTTTTTT.

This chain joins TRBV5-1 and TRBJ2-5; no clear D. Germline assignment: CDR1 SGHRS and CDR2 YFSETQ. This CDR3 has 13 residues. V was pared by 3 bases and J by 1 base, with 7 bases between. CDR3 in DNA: TGCGCCAGCAGCTCACCTCCCCAAGAGACCCAGTACTTC. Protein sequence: CASSSPPQETQYF.

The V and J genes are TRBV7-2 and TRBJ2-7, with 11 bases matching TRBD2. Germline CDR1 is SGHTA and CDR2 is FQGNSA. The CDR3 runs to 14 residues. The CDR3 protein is CAIGLAGYSYEQYF. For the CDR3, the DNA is TGTGCAATCGGACTAGCGGGCTACTCCTACGAGCAGTACTTC.

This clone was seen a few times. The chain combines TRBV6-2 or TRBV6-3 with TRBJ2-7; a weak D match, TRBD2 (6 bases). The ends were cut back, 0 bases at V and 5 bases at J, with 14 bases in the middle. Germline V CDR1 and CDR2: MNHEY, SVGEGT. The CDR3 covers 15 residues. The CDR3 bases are TGTGCCAGCAGTTACTCGATTTACGGGAGCCACGAGCAGTACTTC. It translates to CASSYSIYGSHEQYF.

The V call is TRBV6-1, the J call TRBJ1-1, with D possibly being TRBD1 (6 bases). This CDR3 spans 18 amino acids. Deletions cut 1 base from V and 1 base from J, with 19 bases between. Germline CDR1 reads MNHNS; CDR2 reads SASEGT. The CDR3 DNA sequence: TGTGCCAGCAGTGAAGGGGGGCGAGGGGGGCTCTGGAACACTGAAGCTTTCTTT. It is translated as CASSEGGRGGLWNTEAFF.

CDR3 sequence reads: CASSPRGRGQYF. CDR3 DNA: TGTGCCAGCTCCCCCAGGGGGCGCGGGCAGTACTTC. V and J are TRBV7-9 and TRBJ2-7; TRBD1 matches at 8 bases. The CDR3 has 12 residues. Trimming removed 8 bases from V and 9 bases from J; junction bases left unmatched: 9. CDR1 is SEHNR and CDR2 is FQNEAQ in the germline V gene (reference sequence).

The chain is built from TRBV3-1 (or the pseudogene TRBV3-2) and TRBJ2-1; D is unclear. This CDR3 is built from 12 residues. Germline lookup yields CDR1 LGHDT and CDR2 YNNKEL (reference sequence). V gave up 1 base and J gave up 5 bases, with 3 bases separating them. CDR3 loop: CASSQADNEQFF. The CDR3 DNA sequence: TGTGCCAGCAGCCAAGCTGACAATGAGCAGTTCTTC.

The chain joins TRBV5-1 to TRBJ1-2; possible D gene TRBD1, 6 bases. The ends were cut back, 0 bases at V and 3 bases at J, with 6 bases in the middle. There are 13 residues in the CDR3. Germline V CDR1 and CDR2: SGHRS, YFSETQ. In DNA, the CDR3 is TGCGCCAGCAGCTTGGACAGGGACTATGGCTACACCTTC. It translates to CASSLDRDYGYTF.

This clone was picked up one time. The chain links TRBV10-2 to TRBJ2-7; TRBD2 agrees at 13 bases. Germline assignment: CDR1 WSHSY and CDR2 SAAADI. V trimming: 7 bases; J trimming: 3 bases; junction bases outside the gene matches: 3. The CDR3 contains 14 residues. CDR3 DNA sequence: TGCGCCAGCACGGGACTAGCGGGAATCTACGAGCAGTACTTC. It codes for CASTGLAGIYEQYF.

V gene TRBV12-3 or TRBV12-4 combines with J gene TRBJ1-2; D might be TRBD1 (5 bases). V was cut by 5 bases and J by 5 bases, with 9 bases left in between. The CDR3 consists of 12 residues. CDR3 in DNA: TGTGCCAGCAGTGGAACAGGATATGGCTACACCTTC. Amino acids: CASSGTGYGYTF.

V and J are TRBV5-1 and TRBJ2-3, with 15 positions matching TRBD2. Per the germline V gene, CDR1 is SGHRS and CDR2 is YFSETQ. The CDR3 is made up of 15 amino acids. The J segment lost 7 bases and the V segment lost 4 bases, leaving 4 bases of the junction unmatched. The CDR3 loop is CASSTGTSGRNTQYF. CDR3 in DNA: TGCGCCAGCAGCACCGGGACTAGCGGGAGGAATACGCAGTATTTT. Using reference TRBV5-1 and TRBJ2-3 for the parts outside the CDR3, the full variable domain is KAGVTQTPRYLIKTRGQQVTLSCSPISGHRSVSWYQQTPGQGLQFLFEYFSETQRNKGNFPGRFSGRQFSNSRSEMNVSTLELGDSALYLCASSTGTSGRNTQYFGPGTRLTVL.

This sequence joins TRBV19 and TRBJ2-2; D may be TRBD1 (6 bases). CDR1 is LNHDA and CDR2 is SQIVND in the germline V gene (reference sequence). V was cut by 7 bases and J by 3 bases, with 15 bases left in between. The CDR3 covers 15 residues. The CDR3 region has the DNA TGTGCCAGTACACCCGGGACATTTTACACCGGGGAGCTGTTTTTT. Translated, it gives CASTPGTFYTGELFF.

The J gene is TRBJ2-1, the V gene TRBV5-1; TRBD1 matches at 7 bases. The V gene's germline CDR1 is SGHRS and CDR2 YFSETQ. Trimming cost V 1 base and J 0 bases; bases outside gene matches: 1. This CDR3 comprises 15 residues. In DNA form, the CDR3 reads TGCGCCAGCAGCTTGCGGGACAGCTCCTACAATGAGCAGTTCTTC. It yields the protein CASSLRDSSYNEQFF.